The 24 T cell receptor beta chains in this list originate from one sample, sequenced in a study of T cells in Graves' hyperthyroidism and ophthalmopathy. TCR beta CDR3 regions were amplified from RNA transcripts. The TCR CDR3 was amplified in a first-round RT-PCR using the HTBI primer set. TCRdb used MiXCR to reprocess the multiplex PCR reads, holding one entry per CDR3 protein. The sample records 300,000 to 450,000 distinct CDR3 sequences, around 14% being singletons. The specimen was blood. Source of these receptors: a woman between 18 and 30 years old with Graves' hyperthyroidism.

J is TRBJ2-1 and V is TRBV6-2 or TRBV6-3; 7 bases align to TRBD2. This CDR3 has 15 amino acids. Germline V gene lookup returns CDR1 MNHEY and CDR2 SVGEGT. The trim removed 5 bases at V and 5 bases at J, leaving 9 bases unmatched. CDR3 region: CASSVRGRENNEQFF. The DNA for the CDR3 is TGTGCCAGCAGTGTCCGGGGGAGGGAAAACAATGAGCAGTTCTTC.

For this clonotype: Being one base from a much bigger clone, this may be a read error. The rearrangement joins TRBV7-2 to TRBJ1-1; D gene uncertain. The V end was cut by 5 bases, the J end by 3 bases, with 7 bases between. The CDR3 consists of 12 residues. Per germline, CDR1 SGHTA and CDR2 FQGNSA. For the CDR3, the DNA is TGTGCCAGCAGCGAATGGGACACTGAAGCTTTCTTT. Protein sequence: CASSEWDTEAFF.

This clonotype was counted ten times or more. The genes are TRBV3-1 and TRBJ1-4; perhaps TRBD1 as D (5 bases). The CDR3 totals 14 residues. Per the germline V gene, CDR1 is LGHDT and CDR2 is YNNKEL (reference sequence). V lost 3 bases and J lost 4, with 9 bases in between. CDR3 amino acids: CASSQKRGNEKLFF. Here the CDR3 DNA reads TGTGCCAGCAGCCAGAAGAGGGGTAATGAAAAACTGTTTTTT.

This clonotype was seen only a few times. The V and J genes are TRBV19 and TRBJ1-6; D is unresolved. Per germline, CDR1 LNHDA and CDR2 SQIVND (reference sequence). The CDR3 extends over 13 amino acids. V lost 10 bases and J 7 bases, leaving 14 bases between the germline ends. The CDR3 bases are TGTGCCATCGATGGGTGGGTGAATTCACCCCTCCACTTT. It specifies CAIDGWVNSPLHF.

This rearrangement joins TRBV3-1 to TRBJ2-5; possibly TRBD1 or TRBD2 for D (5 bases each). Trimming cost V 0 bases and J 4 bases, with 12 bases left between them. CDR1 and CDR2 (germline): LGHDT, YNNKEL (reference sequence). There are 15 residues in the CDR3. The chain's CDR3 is CASSQERGTRETQYF. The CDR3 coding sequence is TGTGCCAGCAGCCAAGAAAGAGGGACGAGAGAGACCCAGTACTTC.

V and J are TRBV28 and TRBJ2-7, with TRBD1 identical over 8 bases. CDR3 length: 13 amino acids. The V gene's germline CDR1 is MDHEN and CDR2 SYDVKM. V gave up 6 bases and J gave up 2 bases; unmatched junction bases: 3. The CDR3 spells CASRTGAPYEQYF. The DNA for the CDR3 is TGTGCCAGCAGGACAGGGGCCCCCTACGAGCAGTACTTC.

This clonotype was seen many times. The CDR3 spells CATKGTMNTEAFF. Written as DNA, the CDR3 is TGTGCCACGAAAGGAACCATGAACACTGAAGCTTTCTTT. The V and J genes are TRBV6-1 and TRBJ1-1; no reliable D call. The germline CDR1 and CDR2 sequences are MNHNS and SASEGT. This CDR3 spans 13 amino acids. The germline V and J ends were trimmed by 10 bases and 0 bases, with 12 bases remaining between them.

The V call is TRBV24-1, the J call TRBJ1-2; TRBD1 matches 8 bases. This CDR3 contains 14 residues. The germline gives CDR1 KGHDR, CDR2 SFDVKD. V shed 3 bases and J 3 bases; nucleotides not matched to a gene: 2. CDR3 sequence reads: CATSDRQGHYGYTF. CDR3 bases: TGTGCCACCAGTGATCGACAGGGGCACTATGGCTACACCTTC.

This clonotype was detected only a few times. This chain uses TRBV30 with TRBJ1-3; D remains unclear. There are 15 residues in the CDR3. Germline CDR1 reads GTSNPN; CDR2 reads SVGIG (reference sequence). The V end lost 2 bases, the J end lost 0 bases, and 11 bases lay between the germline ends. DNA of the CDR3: TGTGCCTGGAGTCGCCTAGGAATCTCTGGAAACACCATATATTTT. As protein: CAWSRLGISGNTIYF. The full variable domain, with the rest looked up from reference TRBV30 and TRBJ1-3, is SQTIHQWPATLVQPVGSPLSLECTVEGTSNPNLYWYRQAAGRGLQLLFYSVGIGQISSEVPQNLSASRPQDRQFILSSKKLLLSDSGFYLCAWSRLGISGNTIYFGEGSWLTVV.

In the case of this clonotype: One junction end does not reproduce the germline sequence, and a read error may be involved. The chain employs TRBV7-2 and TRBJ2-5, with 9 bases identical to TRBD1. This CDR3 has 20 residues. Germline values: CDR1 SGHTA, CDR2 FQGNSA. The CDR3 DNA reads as TGCGCCAGCAGCCGCCCGTCAACAGGGGGCCTAGGGTTTAAGCAAGAGACCCAGTACTTC. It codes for CASSRPSTGGLGFKQETQYF. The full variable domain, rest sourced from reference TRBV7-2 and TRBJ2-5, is GAGVSQSPSNKVTEKGKDVELRCDPISGHTALYWYRQSLGQGLEFLIYFQGNSAPDKSGLPSDRFSAERTGGSVSTLTIQRTQQEDSAVYLCASSRPSTGGLGFKQETQYFGPGTRLLVL.

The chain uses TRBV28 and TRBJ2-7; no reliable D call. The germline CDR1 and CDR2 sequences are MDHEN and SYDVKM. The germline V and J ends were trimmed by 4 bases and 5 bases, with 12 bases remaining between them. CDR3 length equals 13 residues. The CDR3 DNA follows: TGTGCCAGCAGTTCCTACTGGAGCCACGAGCAGTACTTC. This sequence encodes CASSSYWSHEQYF.

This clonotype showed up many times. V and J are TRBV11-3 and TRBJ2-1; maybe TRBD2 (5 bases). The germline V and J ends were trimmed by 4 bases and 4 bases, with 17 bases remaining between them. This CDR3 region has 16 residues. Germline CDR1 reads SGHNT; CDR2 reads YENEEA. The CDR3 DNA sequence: TGTGCCAGCAGCTATGGCGGGTCCTCGGGGTACAATGAGCAGTTCTTC. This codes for CASSYGGSSGYNEQFF.

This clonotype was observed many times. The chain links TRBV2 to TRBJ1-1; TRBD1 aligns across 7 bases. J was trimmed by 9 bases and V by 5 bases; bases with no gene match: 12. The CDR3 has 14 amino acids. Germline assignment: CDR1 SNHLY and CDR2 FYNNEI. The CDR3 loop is CASSTRRGTAKAFF. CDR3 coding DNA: TGTGCCAGCAGTACCCGCCGGGGGACAGCAAAAGCTTTCTTT.

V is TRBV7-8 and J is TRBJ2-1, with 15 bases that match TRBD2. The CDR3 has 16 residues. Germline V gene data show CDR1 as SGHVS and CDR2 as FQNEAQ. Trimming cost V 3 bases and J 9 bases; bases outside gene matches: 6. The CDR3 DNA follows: TGTGCCAGCAGCTTGAGGACTAGCGGGGGGGCCGGTGAGCAGTTCTTC. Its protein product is CASSLRTSGGAGEQFF.

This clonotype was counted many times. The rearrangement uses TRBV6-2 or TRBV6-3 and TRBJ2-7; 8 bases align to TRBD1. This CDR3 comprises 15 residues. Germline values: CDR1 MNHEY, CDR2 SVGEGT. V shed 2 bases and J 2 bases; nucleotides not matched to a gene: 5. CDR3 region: CASSYRDRSAYEQYF. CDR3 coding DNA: TGTGCCAGCAGTTACCGGGACAGGTCCGCCTACGAGCAGTACTTC.

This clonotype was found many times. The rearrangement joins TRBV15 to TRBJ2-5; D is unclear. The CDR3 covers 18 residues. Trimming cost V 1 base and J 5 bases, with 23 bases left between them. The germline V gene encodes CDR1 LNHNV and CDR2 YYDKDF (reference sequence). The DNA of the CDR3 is TGTGCCACCAGCAGAGGCACCCGAGGCTCCTTTTTTGGCGAGACCCAGTACTTC. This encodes CATSRGTRGSFFGETQYF.

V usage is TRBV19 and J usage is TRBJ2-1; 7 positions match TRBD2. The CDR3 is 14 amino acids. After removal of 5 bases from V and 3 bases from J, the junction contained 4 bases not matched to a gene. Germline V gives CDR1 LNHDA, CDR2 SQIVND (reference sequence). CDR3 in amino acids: CASSVGGGYNEQFF. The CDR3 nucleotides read TGTGCCAGTAGTGTGGGGGGGGGCTACAATGAGCAGTTCTTC.

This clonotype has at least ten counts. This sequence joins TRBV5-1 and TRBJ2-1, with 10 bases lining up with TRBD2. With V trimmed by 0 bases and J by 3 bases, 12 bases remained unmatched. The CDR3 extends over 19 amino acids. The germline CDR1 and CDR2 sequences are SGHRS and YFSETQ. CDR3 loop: CASSLESGRAFPLYNEQFF. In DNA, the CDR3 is TGCGCCAGCAGCTTGGAAAGCGGGAGGGCCTTCCCACTCTACAATGAGCAGTTCTTC.

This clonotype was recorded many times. In DNA form, the CDR3 reads TGTGCCAGCAGTTTAACAGGGGGCCGGCCCCAGCATTTT. It translates to CASSLTGGRPQHF. V is TRBV28 and J is TRBJ1-5; 9 positions match TRBD1. Losses at the gene ends were 2 bases for V and 9 bases for J; bases not matched to a gene: 2. The CDR3 contains 13 residues. CDR1 is MDHEN, CDR2 SYDVKM, per germline.

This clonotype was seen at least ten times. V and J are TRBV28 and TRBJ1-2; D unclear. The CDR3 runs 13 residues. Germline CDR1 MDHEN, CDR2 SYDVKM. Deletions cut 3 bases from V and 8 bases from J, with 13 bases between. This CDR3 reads CASSFPTGGGYTF. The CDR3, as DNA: TGTGCCAGCAGTTTCCCCACCGGCGGGGGCTACACCTTC.

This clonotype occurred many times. For the CDR3, the DNA is TGCAGTGCTACGACAGGTCCAGCGGGCTACACCTTC. Residues: CSATTGPAGYTF. The V gene is TRBV20-1, the J gene TRBJ1-2; TRBD1 is a possible D gene (6 bases). Looked up from germline, CDR1 is DFQATT and CDR2 is SNEGSKA (reference sequence). V lost 4 bases and J lost 8, with 14 bases in between. The CDR3 consists of 12 residues.

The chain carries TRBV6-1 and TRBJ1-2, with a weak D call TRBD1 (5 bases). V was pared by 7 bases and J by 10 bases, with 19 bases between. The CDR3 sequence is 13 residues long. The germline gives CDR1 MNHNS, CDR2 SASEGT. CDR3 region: CASTPPGTELYTF. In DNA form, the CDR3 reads TGTGCCAGCACCCCACCAGGGACCGAGCTCTACACCTTC.

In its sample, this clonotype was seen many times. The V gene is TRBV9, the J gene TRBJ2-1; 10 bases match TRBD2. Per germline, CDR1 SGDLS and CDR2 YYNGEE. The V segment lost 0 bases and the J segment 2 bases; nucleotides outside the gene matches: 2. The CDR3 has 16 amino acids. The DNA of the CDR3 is TGTGCCAGCAGCGTAGGGACTAGCGGAGCCTACAATGAGCAGTTCTTC. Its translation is CASSVGTSGAYNEQFF.

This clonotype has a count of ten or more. The CDR3 protein is CASSLFAQGQGMIDTEAFF. For the CDR3, the DNA is TGTGCCAGCAGCTTATTCGCCCAGGGGCAGGGGATGATAGACACTGAAGCTTTCTTT. The V and J genes are TRBV7-3 and TRBJ1-1; weak D call: TRBD1 (6 bases). The ends were cut back, 2 bases at V and 3 bases at J, with 25 bases in the middle. This CDR3 region has 19 residues. Germline assignment: CDR1 SGHTA and CDR2 FQGTGA.